These 20 T cell receptor beta chains share one sample of origin, sequenced in a study of blood T cell repertoires in COVID-19 (dated by TCRdb to about 2020). Library creation used the immunoSEQ multiplex PCR assay. Here the immuneACCESS table is served through TCRdb, limited to in-frame sequences with V and J called. Missing clones are a known gap in these copies; in checked studies unresolved V genes cover under half, and the rest lacks a known reason. In all, the sample holds about 270,000 clones, and around 86% of those were seen once. Of the sample, about an eighth is held by the ten largest clones. The sequencing sample was made of peripheral blood. The receptors were gathered from a human donor in a cohort sampled during active COVID-19.

The chain couples TRBV30 to TRBJ2-5, with TRBD1 as a possible D gene (5 bases). The V gene's germline CDR1 is GTSNPN and CDR2 SVGIG (reference sequence). The CDR3 sequence is 14 residues long. V lost 5 bases and J 9 bases, leaving 22 bases between the germline ends. The CDR3: CAWCRQGRIAAQYF. The CDR3 nucleotides are TGTGCCTGGTGTCGGCAGGGCCGTATTGCGGCCCAGTACTTC.

This clone was found a few times. The J gene is TRBJ1-6, the V gene TRBV6-5; the match to TRBD1 covers 8 bases. The junction had 8 bases not matched to a gene; V was cut back by 10 bases and J by 9 bases. The CDR3 has 13 residues. The germline gives CDR1 MNHEY, CDR2 SVGAGI. DNA of the CDR3: TGTGCCACTCAGGGGGCCTCCCGTTCACCCCTCCACTTT. The encoded protein is CATQGASRSPLHF.

The CDR3 coding sequence is TGCAGTGCTAGTCTGGGAGCTGGAAACACCATATATTTT. This sequence encodes CSASLGAGNTIYF. The chain couples TRBV20-1 to TRBJ1-3; D not certain. This CDR3 is built from 13 residues. V shed 3 bases and J shed 2 bases, with 8 bases lying between them. The germline V gene encodes CDR1 DFQATT and CDR2 SNEGSKA (reference sequence).

This chain connects TRBV29-1 to TRBJ2-3; 7 bases line up with TRBD2. Germline CDR1 reads SQVTM; CDR2 reads ANQGSEA. This CDR3 region has 19 residues. The V segment lost 2 bases and the J segment 2 bases; nucleotides outside the gene matches: 19. The CDR3 here is CSVEKRSVAGTGSTDTQYF. The CDR3 DNA reads TGCAGCGTTGAAAAAAGATCGGTAGCGGGTACCGGTTCCACAGATACGCAGTATTTT.

The chain joins TRBV4-3 to TRBJ2-3; 8 bases are shared with TRBD2. Germline V gene lookup returns CDR1 LGHNA and CDR2 YSLEER. This CDR3 is 15 amino acids long. Germline trimming cut 4 bases from V and 4 bases from J; bases unmatched to any gene: 7. The CDR3 loop reads CASSRTGLGADTQYF. The CDR3 coding sequence is TGCGCCAGCAGCCGAACGGGACTAGGGGCAGATACGCAGTATTTT.

The genes are TRBV9 and TRBJ2-1; D might be TRBD2 (6 bases). The CDR3 is 15 residues long. The V end was cut by 3 bases, the J end by 1 base, with 11 bases between. CDR1 and CDR2 from the germline V gene are SGDLS and YYNGEE. Here the CDR3 reads CASSAAGTSYNEQFF. CDR3 bases: TGTGCCAGCAGCGCAGCCGGGACTTCCTACAATGAGCAGTTCTTC. Variable domain in full (rest from reference TRBV9 and TRBJ2-1): DSGVTQTPKHLITATGQRVTLRCSPRSGDLSVYWYQQSLDQGLQFLIQYYNGEERAKGNILERFSAQQFPDLHSELNLSSLELGDSALYFCASSAAGTSYNEQFFGPGTRLTVL.

The V and J genes are TRBV28 and TRBJ2-1; maybe TRBD2 (5 bases). The CDR3 totals 14 residues. From germline, CDR1 is MDHEN and CDR2 SYDVKM. The V gene lost 6 bases and the J gene lost 6 bases, with 15 bases spanning the gap. The CDR3 nucleotides are TGTGCCAGCAGGCGGCTAGGGAGTTTCAATGAGCAGTTCTTC. Protein product: CASRRLGSFNEQFF.

V and J are TRBV19 and TRBJ1-2; D not resolved. The length of the CDR3 is 15 residues. V was clipped by 4 bases and J by 3 bases, with 15 bases between them. From germline, CDR1 is LNHDA and CDR2 SQIVND (reference sequence). The CDR3 nucleotides read TGTGCCAGTAGTACCCCAAATGGTAGAGACTATGGCTACACCTTC. This gives the protein CASSTPNGRDYGYTF. Full variable domain (rest looked up from reference TRBV19 and TRBJ1-2): DGGITQSPKYLFRKEGQNVTLSCEQNLNHDAMYWYRQDPGQGLRLIYYSQIVNDFQKGDIAEGYSVSREKKESFPLTVTSAQKNPTAFYLCASSTPNGRDYGYTFGSGTRLTVV.

The V call is TRBV24-1, the J call TRBJ2-3, with D uncertain. CDR3 size: 14 residues. The germline V gene encodes CDR1 KGHDR and CDR2 SFDVKD. Deletions cut 2 bases from V and 2 bases from J, with 7 bases between. The CDR3 bases are TGTGCCACCAGTGATTCTGGCCCCACAGATACGCAGTATTTT. Its protein is CATSDSGPTDTQYF.

The chain uses TRBV19 and TRBJ2-1; TRBD2 might be the D (6 bases). The CDR3 length is 17 residues. Per germline, CDR1 LNHDA and CDR2 SQIVND (reference sequence). V shed 3 bases and J shed 3 bases, with 18 bases lying between them. In DNA, the CDR3 is TGTGCCAGTAGTATTTCTGGGGTAGCGGCCGTCTACAATGAGCAGTTCTTC. Amino acids: CASSISGVAAVYNEQFF.

J is TRBJ1-4 and V is TRBV5-1; a possible D gene is TRBD1 (5 bases). Trimming removed 4 bases from V and 7 bases from J, with 17 bases in between. The CDR3 runs 15 residues. The germline V gene encodes CDR1 SGHRS and CDR2 YFSETQ. CDR3 residues: CASSALLGASEKLFF. In DNA, the CDR3 is TGCGCCAGCAGCGCTCTCTTAGGGGCCAGTGAAAAACTGTTTTTT.

The chain combines TRBV7-8 with TRBJ2-1, with 7 bases lining up with TRBD2. V was pared by 8 bases and J by 8 bases, with 12 bases of the junction left unmatched. Germline CDR1 is SGHVS and CDR2 is FQNEAQ. The CDR3 covers 14 residues. This CDR3 reads CASGPRGSRDEQFF. The CDR3 DNA reads as TGTGCCAGCGGGCCCCGCGGGAGCCGAGATGAGCAGTTCTTC.

This sequence joins TRBV28 and TRBJ2-1; 8 nucleotides line up with TRBD2. Germline CDR1 reads MDHEN; CDR2 reads SYDVKM. The length of the CDR3 is 16 residues. The ends lost 10 bases at V and 5 bases at J; junction bases unmatched: 16. CDR3 in amino acids: CATFSSGTRGNNEQFF. The CDR3 bases are TGTGCCACCTTCTCATCCGGGACTAGGGGAAACAATGAGCAGTTCTTC.

The rearrangement joins TRBV3-1 (or the pseudogene TRBV3-2) to TRBJ2-2, with 8 bases fitting TRBD2. CDR1 and CDR2 from the germline V gene are LGHDT and YNNKEL (reference sequence). This CDR3 is 16 amino acids long. Trimming removed 4 bases from V and 4 bases from J; junction bases left unmatched: 8. The CDR3 coding sequence is TGTGCCAGCAGCCCGGGTAGCGGGACCTCCACCGGGGAGCTGTTTTTT. This translates into CASSPGSGTSTGELFF.

This chain joins TRBV19 and TRBJ1-3, with D maybe TRBD1 (5 bases). From germline, CDR1 is LNHDA and CDR2 SQIVND (reference sequence). The CDR3 is made up of 13 amino acids. Trimming left V 11 bases short and J 4 bases short, with 15 bases between. CDR3: CAPKGSGGNTIYF. The CDR3 nucleotides read TGTGCCCCCAAGGGGTCTGGGGGAAACACCATATATTTT.

V is TRBV15 and J is TRBJ2-3; possibly TRBD2 for D (6 bases). V lost 9 bases and J 0 bases, leaving 13 bases between the germline ends. This CDR3 region has 14 residues. Germline-derived CDR1 and CDR2 are LNHNV and YYDKDF (reference sequence). The CDR3 coding sequence is TGTGCCACTCGACTAGAGATTAGCACAGATACGCAGTATTTT. Translating it yields CATRLEISTDTQYF.

The table lists this clone with a count of one. This sequence joins TRBV2 and TRBJ1-5; D unresolved. The CDR3 extends over 13 amino acids. V lost 8 bases and J 0 bases, leaving 8 bases between the germline ends. Per the germline V gene, CDR1 is SNHLY and CDR2 is FYNNEI. CDR3 residues: CASDDISNQPQHF. As DNA, the CDR3 is TGTGCCAGCGATGACATTAGCAATCAGCCCCAGCATTTT. Variable domain in full (rest from reference TRBV2 and TRBJ1-5): EPEVTQTPSHQVTQMGQEVILRCVPISNHLYFYWYRQILGQKVEFLVSFYNNEISEKSEIFDDQFSVERPDGSNFTLKIRSTKLEDSAMYFCASDDISNQPQHFGDGTRLSIL.

The CDR3, as DNA: TGTGCCAGCAGCTTAGGGAGCGGGAGGACCACCGGGGAGCTGTTTTTT. Its protein is CASSLGSGRTTGELFF. The V and J genes are TRBV11-2 and TRBJ2-2; TRBD2 matches at 9 bases. This CDR3 comprises 16 residues. Germline V gene data show CDR1 as SGHAT and CDR2 as FQNNGV. The V and J ends lost 1 base and 4 bases, in that order; junction bases with no gene match: 4.

This clone was seen more than once but under ten times. The chain uses TRBV28 and TRBJ1-2; TRBD1 is a possible D gene (6 bases). Germline assignment: CDR1 MDHEN and CDR2 SYDVKM. Deletions cut 6 bases from V and 7 bases from J, with 24 bases between. This CDR3 is built from 16 residues. The DNA of the CDR3 is TGTGCCAGCAGCCGTAATCGAGCCGGGGCGACAGGTGGCTACACCTTC. Translation: CASSRNRAGATGGYTF.

The V and J genes are TRBV7-2 and TRBJ2-7; D is unresolved. V gave up 0 bases and J gave up 1 base, with 4 bases separating them. In germline, CDR1 is SGHTA, CDR2 FQGNSA. CDR3 length: 13 amino acids. The CDR3: CASSLASSYEQYF. CDR3 DNA: TGTGCCAGCAGCTTAGCATCATCCTACGAGCAGTACTTC.